This T cell receptor (beta chain) was documented in a study of shared clonotypes between healthy human individuals. Study-level results: Naive CD4 clonotypes were shared across a handful of donors at roughly 5%. Clonotype sharing across donors was expected to vary with sequencing depth.

The protocol was immunoSEQ multiplex PCR, while the TCRdb copy is restricted to in-frame clones and leaves out a portion. The top ten clones hold approximately 0.35% of a sample with 2 million to 2.5 million clones, 80% to 95% of them seen once. The germline gives CDR1 MDHEN, CDR2 SYDVKM. The ends were cut back, 5 bases at V and 4 bases at J, with 13 bases in the middle. The CDR3 is 14 residues long. Points on this clone: What it binds is not known.

The chain is built from TRBV28 and TRBJ2-3; no definite D call. The sequenced sample was naive CD4+ T cells from PBMCs. Subset noted: CD45RA+ positively selected. This clonotype was obtained from a young man in good health. Some clones in this sample may be carry-over from other donors' samples. CDR3 residues: CASSIDLGADTQYF. In nucleotides, the CDR3 is TGTGCCAGCAGTATTGACTTAGGCGCAGATACGCAGTATTTT.